Given below is one T cell receptor beta chain in context. Its specificity is not known. Clones were sequenced by immunoSEQ multiplex PCR, and TCRdb holds only the in-frame ones, with some missing. Of some 270,000 clones listed, just over 85% are singletons. The data derive from a study of cytomegalovirus exposure and HLA in healthy donors. V was cut by 1 base and J by 4 bases, with 13 bases left in between. This CDR3 region has 15 residues. CDR1 is MNHNS, CDR2 SASEGT, per germline. Donors were drawn from the approximately 130-subject validation cohort, separate from the approximately 680-subject first cohort. Study findings and constraints: The classifier reportedly diagnosed cytomegalovirus status with high sensitivity and specificity. Researchers catalogued some 160 TCR beta chains as cytomegalovirus-associated.

This sequence was found in a woman aged 18-29 years in good health and CMV-seronegative. V gene TRBV6-1 combines with J gene TRBJ1-2, with a possible D match to TRBD1 (5 bases). Sequenced: PBMCs. CDR3 DNA: TGTGCCAGCAGTGAAGGCCGGGGGGGAATCTATGGCTACACCTTC. This gives the protein CASSEGRGGIYGYTF.